The rows below give T cell receptor beta chains drawn from one sample of a study of shared clonotypes between healthy human individuals. Profiled with immunoSEQ multiplex PCR; TCRdb holds only in-frame clones, not every one. Altogether approximately 530,000 clones are present, 90% to 96% being singletons, with the ten largest covering 0.06%. The sample comprised naive CD4+ T cells sorted from blood. These receptor sequences come from a young woman in good health. CDR3s include the opening cysteine and the closing phenylalanine or tryptophan. Fields, in order: J gene, V gene, clone size, D gene, CDR3 protein, CDR3 DNA. The D gene is left open where the match is weak. Rows may omit the clone size; those that give it use once, few, many or a size class.

>TRBJ1-1|TRBV10-3|once|NA
CAISESGGTEAFF
TGTGCCATCAGTGAGTCGGGAGGGACTGAAGCTTTCTTT
>TRBJ2-2|TRBV7-2|NA|NA
CASSPLSNTGELFF
TGTGCCAGCAGCCCCTTGTCGAACACCGGGGAGCTGTTTTTT
>TRBJ2-7|TRBV5-1|NA|TRBD1
CASSLARDRYDYEQYF
TGCGCCAGCAGCTTGGCCAGGGACAGGTATGACTACGAGCAGTACTTC
>TRBJ1-1|TRBV27|NA|TRBD1
CASSRGQGQAEAFF
TGTGCCAGCAGCCGGGGACAGGGTCAGGCTGAAGCTTTCTTT
>TRBJ1-1|TRBV19|NA|NA
CASSGGVPGEDTEAFF
TGTGCCAGTAGTGGCGGGGTCCCGGGGGAGGACACTGAAGCTTTCTTT
>TRBJ2-7|TRBV7-6|NA|NA
CASSFGGHEQYF
TGTGCCAGCAGCTTCGGGGGTCACGAGCAGTACTTC
>TRBJ2-6|TRBV18|NA|NA
CASSRSSGANVLTF
TGTGCCAGTTCCAGGAGCTCTGGGGCCAACGTCCTGACTTTC
>TRBJ1-4|TRBV6-5|NA|TRBD1
CASSRDRTTNEKLFF
TGTGCCAGCAGCCGGGACAGAACTACAAATGAAAAACTGTTTTTT
>TRBJ1-4|TRBV5-1|once|NA
CASSPGEGVATNEKLFF
TGCGCCAGCAGCCCGGGAGAGGGTGTTGCAACTAATGAAAAACTGTTTTTT
>TRBJ1-1|TRBV11-2|NA|NA
CASSLVGAMVGNTEAFF
TGTGCCAGCAGCTTAGTGGGGGCTATGGTTGGAAACACTGAAGCTTTCTTT
>TRBJ2-1|TRBV5-4|NA|TRBD1
CASSFGQGHEQFF
TGTGCCAGCAGCTTCGGACAGGGCCATGAGCAGTTCTTC
>TRBJ2-5|TRBV19|NA|NA
CASSILFQETQYF
TGTGCCAGTAGTATCTTATTCCAAGAGACCCAGTACTTC
>TRBJ2-2|TRBV5-1|once|NA
CARSTLAATGELFF
TGCGCCAGGAGTACCCTAGCTGCAACCGGGGAGCTGTTTTTT
>TRBJ2-6|TRBV7-6|NA|TRBD1
CASSSRDRGSSGANVLTF
TGTGCCAGCAGCTCCCGGGACAGGGGCTCCTCTGGGGCCAACGTCCTGACTTTC
>TRBJ2-7|TRBV25-1|NA|NA
CASSEPLTGSGEQYF
TGTGCCAGCAGTGAACCACTGACGGGATCGGGCGAGCAGTACTTC
>TRBJ2-5|TRBV28|NA|NA
CASSLGDVTQETQYF
TGTGCCAGCAGTTTGGGGGACGTCACGCAGGAGACCCAGTACTTC
>TRBJ2-5|TRBV2|NA|NA
CASVNPQETQYF
TGTGCCAGCGTAAACCCTCAAGAGACCCAGTACTTC
>TRBJ2-7|TRBV28|NA|TRBD2
CASSPHTSGGQNEQYF
TGTGCCAGCAGTCCCCATACTAGCGGAGGGCAGAACGAGCAGTACTTC
>TRBJ2-2|TRBV7-3|NA|TRBD1
CASSKDRTGGELFF
TGTGCCAGCAGCAAGGACAGGACGGGCGGGGAGCTGTTTTTT
>TRBJ2-4|TRBV10-3|NA|NA
CAISESGGRMAKNIQYF
TGTGCCATCAGTGAGTCGGGGGGGCGCATGGCCAAAAACATTCAGTACTTC
>TRBJ2-3|TRBV15|NA|NA
CATSRDLARAQYF
TGTGCCACCAGCAGAGATCTCGCTAGAGCGCAGTATTTT
>TRBJ2-3|TRBV27|NA|TRBD2
CASSTSGSLPDTQYF
TGTGCCAGCAGTACTAGCGGGAGTTTACCAGATACGCAGTATTTT
>TRBJ2-5|TRBV2|NA|TRBD1
CASSQDRVQETQYF
TGTGCCAGCAGCCAGGACAGGGTCCAAGAGACCCAGTACTTC
>TRBJ1-1|TRBV2|NA|NA
CASRVRQLNTEAFF
TGTGCCAGCAGAGTTCGACAGTTGAACACTGAAGCTTTCTTT
>TRBJ1-5|TRBV19|NA|NA
CASSQGSYSNQPQHF
TGTGCCAGTAGTCAAGGGAGCTATAGCAATCAGCCCCAGCATTTT
>TRBJ2-2|TRBV27|NA|NA
CASSLRQGTTGELFF
TGTGCCAGCAGTTTAAGGCAGGGTACTACCGGGGAGCTGTTTTTT
>TRBJ2-7|TRBV10-2|NA|NA
CASSEPRVGVNEQYF
TGCGCCAGCAGTGAGCCGAGGGTGGGGGTAAACGAGCAGTACTTC
>TRBJ2-2|TRBV7-2|NA|TRBD1
CASSLGTGATTGELFF
TGTGCCAGCAGCTTAGGGACAGGGGCTACCACCGGGGAGCTGTTTTTT
>TRBJ2-4|TRBV11-2|NA|NA
CASSFSAGADIQYF
TGTGCCAGCAGCTTTTCGGCAGGGGCGGACATTCAGTACTTC
>TRBJ2-2|TRBV5-1|NA|TRBD2
CASSSQLAGEAGELFF
TGCGCCAGCAGCTCGCAACTAGCGGGAGAAGCCGGGGAGCTGTTTTTT
>TRBJ1-3|TRBV19|NA|NA
CASSTRQGNTIYF
TGTGCCAGTAGTACGAGACAGGGAAACACCATATATTTT
>TRBJ2-2|TRBV5-8|NA|TRBD1
CASSLDRGRTGELFF
TGTGCCAGCAGCCTGGACAGGGGGCGGACCGGGGAGCTGTTTTTT
>TRBJ2-3|TRBV14|NA|TRBD2
CARNHSAGEDTQYF
TGTGCCAGAAACCACTCAGCGGGAGAAGATACGCAGTATTTT
>TRBJ2-3|TRBV4-1|NA|NA
CASSPLAVGDTQYF
TGCGCCAGCAGCCCACTGGCAGTTGGAGATACGCAGTATTTT
>TRBJ2-3|TRBV5-1|NA|TRBD2
CASSEASTSAGADTQYF
TGCGCCAGCAGTGAGGCCTCCACTAGCGCTGGCGCAGATACGCAGTATTTT
>TRBJ1-1|TRBV7-2|NA|NA
CASSLSRYTEAFF
TGTGCCAGCAGCTTAAGTAGGTACACTGAAGCTTTCTTT
>TRBJ1-2|TRBV2|NA|NA
CASSGEGFNYGYTF
TGTGCCAGCAGTGGTGAAGGATTTAACTATGGCTACACCTTC
>TRBJ2-3|TRBV5-4|NA|TRBD2
CASSAPGLAGGDTQYF
TGTGCCAGCAGCGCGCCGGGACTAGCGGGAGGGGATACGCAGTATTTT
>TRBJ1-1|TRBV6-4|NA|NA
CASSDRDPEAFF
TGTGCCAGCAGTGACAGGGATCCTGAAGCTTTCTTT
>TRBJ2-7|TRBV28|NA|NA
CASSPGGGEQYF
TGTGCCAGCAGTCCAGGGGGAGGAGAGCAGTACTTC
>TRBJ1-2|TRBV19|NA|NA
CASIPPPGINGYTF
TGTGCCAGTATCCCCCCTCCGGGGATCAATGGCTACACCTTC
>TRBJ2-2|TRBV5-1|NA|NA
CASSFGAQGTNTGELFF
TGCGCCAGCAGTTTTGGGGCCCAGGGGACGAACACCGGGGAGCTGTTTTTT
>TRBJ2-7|TRBV30|NA|TRBD2
CAWSVRGVPSYEQYF
TGTGCCTGGAGTGTACGGGGGGTCCCCTCCTACGAGCAGTACTTC
>TRBJ1-4|TRBV18|NA|TRBD1
CASSPRRQGANEKLFF
TGTGCCAGCTCACCACGTCGACAGGGGGCTAATGAAAAACTGTTTTTT
>TRBJ1-5|TRBV6-5|NA|NA
CASSYAPGYQPQHF
TGTGCCAGCAGTTACGCGCCAGGGTATCAGCCCCAGCATTTT
>TRBJ2-1|TRBV5-1|NA|NA
CASSLDGGPYNEQFF
TGCGCCAGCAGCTTGGATGGGGGGCCCTACAATGAGCAGTTCTTC
>TRBJ1-5|TRBV6-6|once|NA
CASSLLGGSNQPQHF
TGTGCCAGCAGTCTGTTGGGGGGCAGCAATCAGCCCCAGCATTTT
>TRBJ2-5|TRBV4-2|once|TRBD2
CASSQGGLAGETQYF
TGTGCCAGCAGCCAAGGCGGACTAGCGGGAGAGACCCAGTACTTC
>TRBJ2-7|TRBV13|NA|NA
CASSLGMAAGEQYF
TGTGCCAGCAGCTTAGGGATGGCAGCGGGCGAGCAGTACTTC
>TRBJ2-2|TRBV19|NA|NA
CASNRQANTGELFF
TGTGCCAGTAACAGACAGGCGAACACCGGGGAGCTGTTTTTT
>TRBJ2-3|TRBV11-2|once|TRBD2
CASSLAASGRADTQYF
TGTGCCAGCAGCTTAGCTGCTAGCGGGAGGGCAGATACGCAGTATTTT
>TRBJ1-2|TRBV18|NA|NA
CASSPEQLLFYGYTF
TGTGCCAGCTCACCAGAACAGTTATTATTCTATGGCTACACCTTC
>TRBJ2-7|TRBV28|NA|NA
CASVPTDWSYEQYF
TGTGCCAGCGTTCCAACAGACTGGTCCTACGAGCAGTACTTC
>TRBJ2-3|TRBV2|once|TRBD2
CASSGGRLGTDTQYF
TGTGCCAGCAGTGGCGGGAGGCTCGGGACAGATACGCAGTATTTT
>TRBJ2-7|TRBV6-1|NA|NA
CASSGLRGWLAESYEQYF
TGTGCCAGCAGTGGCCTAAGGGGCTGGCTAGCCGAATCCTACGAGCAGTACTTC